These 17 T cell receptor beta chains were sequenced from one sample in a study of CD8+ T cells in alopecia areata. cDNA reverse transcribed from extracted RNA served as the sequencing template. The table came from immunoSEQ multiplex PCR; TCRdb's copy has only in-frame clones and leaves some out. The sample comprises more than 200,000 clones, roughly two thirds of which are singletons, and approximately 1.2% rests with the top ten. This material consisted of CD4+ T cells sorted from blood, taken at week 0. Receptors were obtained from a human donor with alopecia areata.

The V and J genes are TRBV28 and TRBJ2-5; TRBD1 aligns across 7 bases. CDR3 length equals 14 residues. In germline, CDR1 is MDHEN, CDR2 SYDVKM. J gave up 5 bases and V 7 bases, and 10 bases lay outside the gene matches. CDR3 coding DNA: TGTGCCAGCACTGACTTCACAGGGGCTGAGACCCAGTACTTC. It yields the protein CASTDFTGAETQYF.

This chain joins TRBV30 and TRBJ2-3; 8 positions match TRBD2. J gave up 4 bases and V 1 base, and 13 bases lay outside the gene matches. The CDR3 length is 17 residues. Germline V lookup: CDR1 GTSNPN, CDR2 SVGIG (reference sequence). CDR3: CAWSGGRGGRLADTQYF. The DNA of the CDR3 is TGTGCCTGGAGTGGGGGCCGGGGGGGCCGATTGGCAGATACGCAGTATTTT.

V usage is TRBV30 and J usage is TRBJ2-5; no definite D call. Trimming shortened V by 3 bases and J by 1 base, and 6 bases separated the two germline ends. The CDR3 is made up of 12 amino acids. CDR1 and CDR2 (germline): GTSNPN, SVGIG (reference sequence). The CDR3 coding sequence is TGTGCCTGGAGCACAACCCAAGAGACCCAGTACTTC. It translates to CAWSTTQETQYF.

J is TRBJ1-1 and V is TRBV6-1; 7 nucleotides line up with TRBD1. V trimming: 5 bases; J trimming: 8 bases; junction bases outside the gene matches: 8. Germline CDR1 MNHNS, CDR2 SASEGT. The CDR3 has 13 amino acids. The DNA for the CDR3 is TGTGCCAGCAGTCCCCCGCAGGGGGGGGAAGCTTTCTTT. The encoded protein is CASSPPQGGEAFF.

The chain couples TRBV7-9 to TRBJ2-5; the match to TRBD1 covers 7 bases. Germline V CDR1 and CDR2: SEHNR, FQNEAQ (reference sequence). The length of the CDR3 is 17 residues. The trim removed 5 bases at V and 4 bases at J, leaving 16 bases unmatched. The CDR3 region is CASSNTQLWTGRETQYF. The DNA for the CDR3 is TGTGCCAGCAGCAACACCCAACTTTGGACAGGCAGAGAGACCCAGTACTTC.

The V gene is TRBV2, the J gene TRBJ2-7; 10 nucleotides agree with TRBD2. The junction had 2 bases not matched to a gene; V was cut back by 9 bases and J by 0 bases. In germline, CDR1 is SNHLY, CDR2 FYNNEI. The CDR3 loop spans 13 amino acids. CDR3 amino acids: CASLAGASYEQYF. CDR3 DNA: TGTGCCAGTCTAGCGGGAGCCTCCTACGAGCAGTACTTC.

The V and J genes are TRBV5-4 and TRBJ2-7; D call uncertain. This CDR3 region has 14 residues. Germline V gene lookup returns CDR1 SGHNT and CDR2 YYREEE (reference sequence). Trimming left V 2 bases short and J 2 bases short, with 11 bases between. This CDR3 reads CASSFRRNTYEQYF. The CDR3 nucleotides read TGTGCCAGCAGCTTTCGCAGAAATACCTACGAGCAGTACTTC.

J is TRBJ1-5 and V is TRBV30; a possible D gene is TRBD1 (6 bases). The ends were cut back, 4 bases at V and 9 bases at J, with 13 bases in the middle. The CDR3 spans 12 residues. CDR1 and CDR2 from the germline V gene are GTSNPN and SVGIG (reference sequence). Here the CDR3 DNA reads TGTGCCTGGACTTCAGGGGTCGGGCCCCAGCATTTT. Translating it yields CAWTSGVGPQHF. Combining the CDR3 with reference TRBV30 and TRBJ1-5 gives the whole variable domain SQTIHQWPATLVQPVGSPLSLECTVEGTSNPNLYWYRQAAGRGLQLLFYSVGIGQISSEVPQNLSASRPQDRQFILSSKKLLLSDSGFYLCAWTSGVGPQHFGDGTRLSIL.

This clone was found a few times. In DNA, the CDR3 is TGTGCCATCATGACAGGGCGCGAGCAGTACTTC. Amino acid sequence: CAIMTGREQYF. The chain couples TRBV7-2 to TRBJ2-7; 7 bases line up with TRBD1. Germline values: CDR1 SGHTA, CDR2 FQGNSA. J was trimmed by 6 bases and V by 10 bases; bases with no gene match: 6. This CDR3 region has 11 residues.

The V call is TRBV30, the J call TRBJ1-6, with D perhaps TRBD1 (6 bases). This CDR3 contains 14 residues. Germline CDR1 is GTSNPN and CDR2 is SVGIG (reference sequence). Trimming took 4 bases from V and 7 from J, leaving 14 bases between them. CDR3 protein: CAWTPGHRNSPLHF. In nucleotides, the CDR3 is TGTGCCTGGACCCCGGGACACCGAAATTCACCCCTCCACTTT. The whole variable domain, remainder taken from reference TRBV30 and TRBJ1-6, is SQTIHQWPATLVQPVGSPLSLECTVEGTSNPNLYWYRQAAGRGLQLLFYSVGIGQISSEVPQNLSASRPQDRQFILSSKKLLLSDSGFYLCAWTPGHRNSPLHFGNGTRLTVT.

The chain carries TRBV19 and TRBJ2-1; 13 bases are a match to TRBD2. V trimming: 7 bases; J trimming: 0 bases; junction bases outside the gene matches: 9. In germline, CDR1 is LNHDA, CDR2 SQIVND (reference sequence). The CDR3 is 18 amino acids. The CDR3 bases are TGTGCCAGTAAGACTAGCGGGGGGCCAACCAGCTCCTACAATGAGCAGTTCTTC. Its translation: CASKTSGGPTSSYNEQFF.

The sample holds many counts of this clone. The chain uses TRBV27 and TRBJ1-5, with D perhaps matching TRBD1 (6 bases). Germline V gives CDR1 MNHEY, CDR2 SMNVEV (reference sequence). V lost 8 bases to trimming and J lost 5 bases, with 10 bases between them. The CDR3 covers 12 residues. The CDR3 loop is CASGGNYQPQHF. CDR3 nucleotide sequence: TGTGCCAGCGGGGGCAACTATCAGCCCCAGCATTTT.

To note about this clone: Distinct nucleotide sequences in the sample also encode this CDR3. The chain couples TRBV29-1 to TRBJ2-3; TRBD1 aligns across 10 bases. The germline V gene has CDR1 SQVTM and CDR2 ANQGSEA. After removal of 6 bases from V and 4 bases from J, the junction contained 1 base not matched to a gene. This CDR3 is built from 12 residues. The CDR3 loop reads CSVGTGADTQYF. The CDR3 nucleotides are TGCAGCGTGGGGACAGGGGCAGATACGCAGTATTTT.

The V gene is TRBV5-1, the J gene TRBJ2-5; 8 bases match TRBD1. There are 16 residues in the CDR3. CDR1 and CDR2 (germline): SGHRS, YFSETQ. The ends lost 2 bases at V and 1 base at J; junction bases unmatched: 7. The chain's CDR3 is CASSFRGRGAQETQYF. The CDR3 DNA reads TGCGCCAGCAGCTTCAGGGGGCGCGGGGCCCAAGAGACCCAGTACTTC.

A few counts support this clone. This rearrangement joins TRBV7-2 to TRBJ1-5, with D perhaps matching TRBD1 (5 bases). CDR3 length equals 15 residues. CDR1 and CDR2 (germline): SGHTA, FQGNSA. The V and J ends lost 4 bases and 3 bases respectively, with 13 bases between them. The DNA of the CDR3 is TGTGCCAGCAGCTCTGGGGGTAGGGACAATCAGCCCCAGCATTTT. Translated, it gives CASSSGGRDNQPQHF.

This clone has only a few counts. Other DNA sequences from this sample encode an identical CDR3 as well. This sequence joins TRBV11-2 and TRBJ2-1; TRBD2 matches at 7 bases. The germline V gene encodes CDR1 SGHAT and CDR2 FQNNGV. V gave up 1 base and J gave up 0 bases; unmatched junction bases: 0. The CDR3 sequence is 15 residues long. CDR3 sequence: CASSLAGGSYNEQFF. The DNA of the CDR3 is TGTGCCAGCAGCTTAGCGGGGGGCTCCTACAATGAGCAGTTCTTC.

This sequence joins TRBV5-1 and TRBJ2-3; unclear D gene. CDR3 length: 15 amino acids. The V and J ends lost 2 bases and 2 bases respectively, with 12 bases between them. Germline values: CDR1 SGHRS, CDR2 YFSETQ. The CDR3 DNA sequence: TGCGCCAGCAGCTTCGCCCCCGAGTACACAGATACGCAGTATTTT. Translation gives CASSFAPEYTDTQYF.